The source of this TCR beta chain is a study of cytomegalovirus exposure and HLA in healthy donors (dated by TCRdb to about 2017). About the investigation overall: In an earlier analysis of roughly 500 of the donors, 276 Gb of sequence data and some 100 million unique TCR beta sequences from about 179 million T cells were reported. The study profiled the T cell repertoires of around 700 subjects by immunosequencing and related them to cytomegalovirus serostatus. An early release that covered fewer than 750 HLA-typed donors contained 300 to 350 gigabases of sequencing data and tens of millions of unique TCR sequences. A handful of DR-DQ haplotypes were handled as single units for association and clustering because linkage in the cohort was strong. An earlier analysis of roughly 600 of the donors used high-throughput TCR beta sequencing to judge whether each TCR beta V gene segment behaved as functional or pseudogenic. The study combined high-throughput TCR immunosequencing, statistical association of individual TCRs with disease status, and machine learning to predict cytomegalovirus infection status. A later genetic analysis took genome-wide SNP genotypes for about 60% of the roughly 670 donors and used that subset as a discovery cohort. Every discovery cohort repertoire had been produced on one sequencing platform. A separate validation cohort of approximately 130 different subjects was used in addition to the 666-subject first cohort. Across 398 genotyped donors of the cohort, an average of roughly 230,000 unique TCR beta nucleotide sequences per donor were sequenced, and approximately 17% of those sequences were non-productive. A later analysis re-analyzed previously published TCR beta repertoires from about 600 donors and added high-resolution HLA genotyping to study TCR occurrence patterns. Alongside the repertoire data, information on donor age, sex, ethnicity and CMV serostatus was compiled. The later analysis used no new phenotypic data to find candidate immune exposures, relying instead on TCR beta sequences and their occurrence across donors. The study aimed to test whether signatures of past pathogen exposure could be identified by cataloging public T cell receptors. HLA typing covered class I and class II loci at four-digit resolution. The genetic ancestry cluster associated with self-reported Caucasian donors included over 80% of the roughly 360 genotyped donors. The number of typed donors differed by locus: 629-630 for A, B, C, DRB1 and DQB1; 522 for DQA1; around 610 for DPA1; and roughly 490 for DPB1. The investigation overall reported the following: Across donors, most TCR sequences were observed very rarely, whereas some public TCRs were present in many individuals. Correlated functional status among segregating V segments might reflect linkage disequilibrium, but an unknown experimental factor could not be ruled out. Assigning TCR associations to individual alleles was difficult when HLA alleles, especially DR and DQ, strongly co-occurred. In this cohort, only TCR beta chains were sequenced, and detectable features were limited by the absence of alpha or paired-chain data. An association between a missense DCLRE1C variant and V-gene and J-gene trimming of TCR beta chains was found in a later genetic analysis and replicated in an independent cohort. Because some donors lacked HLA typing at each locus, the association tests relied only on the typed subset. An earlier analysis of approximately 530 of the donors showed that most TCR beta V segments appeared in productive rearrangements either about 90% or about 30% of the time, which broadly matched IMGT annotations. Cytomegalovirus status was reported to be diagnosed by the classifier with high specificity and sensitivity in both the original and validation cohorts. The authors suggested that the approach could potentially be generalized to other disease states and immunological phenotypes. A further reported finding was that TCR beta sequences accurately predicted the HLA-A and HLA-B alleles for most subjects in the first cohort. A few of the identified cytomegalovirus-associated TCR beta chains were confirmed in vitro to be specific for cytomegalovirus antigens. Roughly uniform sequencing depth across donors was assumed in presence/absence analyses, although this assumption may not hold. According to a later analysis, parvovirus B19, influenza, CMV and Epstein-Barr virus appeared linked to several top co-occurrence clusters. A later analysis found that most CMV-associated TCR beta chains appeared HLA-restricted, with HLA associations seemingly driven largely by CMV exposure. A later genetic analysis reported fewer N-insertions in productive TCRs among donors in an Asian-associated ancestry cluster than the roughly 670-donor mean. A cluster of highly shared sequence variants was judged likely to be a technical artifact of the sequencing pipeline. A later analysis associated about 17,000 TCR beta sequences with specific HLA alleles at a false discovery rate of 0.05. Because the 87-base-pair reads could not distinguish some IMGT-functional V segments, including TRBV6-2 and TRBV6-3, those segments were excluded. Because counts were too low, roughly 18 rarely observed V segments, including chromosome 9 orphons, were left out of the earlier analysis of 587 of the donors. The study gave a list of 150 to 200 TCR beta chains associated with cytomegalovirus. According to a later analysis, TCR association rates differed among HLA loci, with DRB1 alleles showing the most associated TCRs and HLA-C alleles showing the fewest. For the cohort, immune exposure information was limited to CMV serostatus. Compared with equally common non-associated chains, HLA-associated TCR beta chains in a later analysis were more clonally expanded and had lower generation probabilities.

Regarding this clone: There is no known antigen for this receptor. Within one base of it there is no much larger clone, and no base qualities were kept.

The CDR3 holds 19 amino acids from the cysteine to the phenylalanine. Just CDR3 DNA is preserved here, 57 bases in frame from base 1. The germline V and J ends show losses of 0 bases and 0 bases respectively, and no gene match explains 11 bases of the junction. CDR1 and CDR2 are drawn from the germline V gene: SGHRS, YFSETQ. The cohort consisted of 670 or so healthy bone marrow donors. At the time of sampling, all cohort members were nominally healthy, though unrecorded immune exposures were likely present. The donor was CMV seronegative and belonged to the group of 352 seronegative cohort members. Each donor provided a peripheral blood sample, and peripheral blood mononuclear cells were used for TCR beta sequencing. Genomic DNA was extracted from the blood cell samples with the Qiagen DNeasy Blood Extraction Kit. To prepare the library, the immunoSEQ multiplex PCR assay was applied. The multiplex PCR relied on a mix of 60 forward primers for TCR Vbeta segments and 13 reverse primers for TCR Jbeta segments. Amplification of the CDR3 region of rearranged TCR beta genes was performed with a multiplex PCR assay on genomic DNA. The amplified TCR beta libraries were sequenced on the Illumina HiSeq System as 87-base-pair reads. In the original analysis: A later analysis counted approximately 84 million unique TCR beta chains across the 550 to 800 repertoires, and 10 million to 11 million of these chains were shared by at least two donors. Raw reads were error-corrected and collapsed into unique sequences by a nearest-neighbor algorithm in which closely related sequences were merged to remove PCR and sequencing errors. V, D and J gene segments were assigned by aligning CDR3 sequences to IMGT reference sequences. For a sequence to be retained, a match of at least six nucleotides was required to both a V gene segment and a J gene segment. A rearrangement was called productive if the CDR3 had no stop codons and remained in frame with V and J, and every other rearrangement was called non-productive. CDR3 was defined by IMGT convention, running from the second conserved V-encoded cysteine to the conserved J-encoded phenylalanine. The earlier analysis of about 500 of the donors excluded sequences that lacked an unambiguous match to a single V gene segment. In an earlier analysis of more than 500 of the donors, a V segment was called functional when productive rearrangements were above 56.7%, and segregating when the standard deviation between donors exceeded 5%. To diagnose cytomegalovirus status from the catalog of TCR beta chain sequences, a statistical classification framework was built. V and J gene assignment, in a later analysis, came from comparing TCR nucleotide sequences with IMGT/GENE-DB human TR gene sequences. In a later analysis, CDR3 sequences and most-parsimonious VDJ recombination scenarios were assigned using the TCRdist pipeline. In a later analysis, each TCR beta chain was defined by its CDR3 amino acid sequence together with its V-gene family, and reads lacking a unique V-gene family were excluded. As a way to deal with suspected cross-contamination and a sequencing artifact, a later analysis dropped approximately 590 nucleotide sequences that were highly shared and had low generation probability. A later analysis calculated a clonal expansion index for each public chain from normalized within-repertoire ranks of inferred template counts. In a later analysis, generation probabilities were computed using a VDJ recombination model fitted to out-of-frame rearrangements, and the results were checked against IGoR. In a later analysis, hypergeometric tests were used to score TCR-TCR, TCR-HLA and TCR-CMV co-occurrence, with a repertoire-size bias correction applied to TCR pairs. False discovery rates were estimated in a later analysis by permuting HLA or CMV assignments 20 times. In a later analysis, co-occurring TCRs were grouped with DBSCAN, and TCRdist sequence similarity was added when clustering was performed within HLA-allele-positive subsets. For co-occurrence clustering, repertoires with fewer than 30,000 or more than 120,000 public chains were excluded, along with several repertoires with anomalous nucleotide sharing. TCRdb re-hosts the immuneACCESS table, in-frame sequences only. Its copies lack some clones; in the studies checked, an unresolved V gene accounts for under half of them, and the cause for the rest is not known. The DNA was the basis for D and trimming; V, J and clone size are from that table. This sample is represented by about 140,000 clones; approximately 80% of them were singletons. Approximately 4% of the sample lies in the top ten.

The sequencing input was PBMCs. The V and J segments used are TRBV5-1 and TRBJ2-4; a stretch of 8 junction bases matches TRBD2. The TCR was taken from a young man in good health and CMV-seronegative. The DNA sequence reads TGCGCCAGCAGCTTGGCCCTTCGACGGGGGGGCCTAGCCAAAAACATTCAGTACTTC. Translation gives CASSLALRRGGLAKNIQYF.